This T cell receptor (beta chain) is drawn from a study of T cell responses to AZD1222 COVID-19 vaccine. Regarding the study as a whole: With dominance at 160-218 and 743-854, vaccine-associated CD4 TCRs spanned spike. Only five or six people who got AZD1222 tested seropositive at baseline. Researchers took repertoire samples only after the peak T cell response had come.

This clone has a single count. Its target is unknown. Measured with immunoSEQ multiplex PCR; TCRdb has only the in-frame clones, and not every one. The table has 27,000 or so clones, roughly 90% seen once; the top ten hold about 8.1%. V dropped 3 bases and J dropped 2 bases, with 17 bases sitting between them. Germline V gene data show CDR1 as LNHDA and CDR2 as SQIVND (reference sequence). The CDR3 runs to 16 residues. The material sequenced was peripheral blood, taken 28 days after the second AZD1222 dose. The source is an adult who received the AZD1222 COVID-19 vaccine. The chain links TRBV19 to TRBJ2-7; a weak D match, TRBD2 (6 bases). The CDR3 coding sequence is TGTGCCAGTAGTATTCAGGCGGGGCCTCGTCCCTACGAGCAGTACTTC. Translating gives CASSIQAGPRPYEQYF.